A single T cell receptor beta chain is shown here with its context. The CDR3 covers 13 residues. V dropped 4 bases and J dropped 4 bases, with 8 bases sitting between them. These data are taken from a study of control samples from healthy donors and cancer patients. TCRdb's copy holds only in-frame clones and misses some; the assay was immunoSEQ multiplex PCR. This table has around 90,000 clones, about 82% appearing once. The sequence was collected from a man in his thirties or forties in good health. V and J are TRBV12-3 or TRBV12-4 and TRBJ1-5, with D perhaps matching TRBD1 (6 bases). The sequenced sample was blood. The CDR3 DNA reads TGTGCCAGCAGTTACAGGGTAAATCAGCCCCAGCATTTT. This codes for CASSYRVNQPQHF.